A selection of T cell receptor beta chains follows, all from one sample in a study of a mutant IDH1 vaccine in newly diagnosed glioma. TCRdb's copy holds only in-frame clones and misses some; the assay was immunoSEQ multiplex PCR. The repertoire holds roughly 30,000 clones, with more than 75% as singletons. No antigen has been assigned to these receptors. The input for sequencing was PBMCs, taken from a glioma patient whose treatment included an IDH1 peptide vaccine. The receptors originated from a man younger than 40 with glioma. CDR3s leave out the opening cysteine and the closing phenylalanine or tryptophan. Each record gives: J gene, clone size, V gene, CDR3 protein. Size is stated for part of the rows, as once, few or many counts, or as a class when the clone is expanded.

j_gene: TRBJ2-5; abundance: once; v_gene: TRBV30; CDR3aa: AWTTVAILETQY
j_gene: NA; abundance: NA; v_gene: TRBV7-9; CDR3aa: ASSDGDREGYEQY
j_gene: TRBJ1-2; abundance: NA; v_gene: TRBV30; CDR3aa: AWSVFPQDSRGRGYT
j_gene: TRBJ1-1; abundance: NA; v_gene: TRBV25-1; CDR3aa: ASSEFSDGMNTEAF
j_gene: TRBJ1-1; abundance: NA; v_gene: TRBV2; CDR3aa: ASSDRENRDTEAF
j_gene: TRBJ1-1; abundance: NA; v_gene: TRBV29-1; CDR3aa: SMDRVNTEAF
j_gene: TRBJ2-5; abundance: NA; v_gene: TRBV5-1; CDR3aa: ASSLFLAGEETQY
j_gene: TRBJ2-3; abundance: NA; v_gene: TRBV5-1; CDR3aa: ASSRTGPDTQY
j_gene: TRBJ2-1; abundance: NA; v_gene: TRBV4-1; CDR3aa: ASSQVPSGSYNEQF
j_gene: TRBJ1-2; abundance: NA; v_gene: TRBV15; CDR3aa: ATSPRVGDGYT
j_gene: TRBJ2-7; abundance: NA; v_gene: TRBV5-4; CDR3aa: ASSLSPAYEQY
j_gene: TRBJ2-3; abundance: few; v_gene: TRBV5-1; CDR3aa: ASSLGRDSDTQY
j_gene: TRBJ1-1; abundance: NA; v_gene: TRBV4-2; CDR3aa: ASSQEQGANTEAF
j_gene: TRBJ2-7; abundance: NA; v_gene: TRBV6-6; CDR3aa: ASSPGDYEQY
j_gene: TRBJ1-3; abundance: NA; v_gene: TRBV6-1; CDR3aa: ASSEDRGNTIY
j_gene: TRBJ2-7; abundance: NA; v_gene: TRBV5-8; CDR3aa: ASGETETSYEQY